The rows below give T cell receptor beta chains drawn from one sample of a study of shared clonotypes between healthy human individuals. The repertoire was sequenced with immunoSEQ multiplex PCR; TCRdb's copy has only in-frame clones and lacks some. The table shows some 800,000 clones, with about 92% occurring only once. The material sequenced was naive CD8+ T cells sorted from blood. These receptors came from a man aged 25-45 years in good health. Both conserved end residues are part of each CDR3. A D gene is named only where the DNA matches it firmly. Expanded clones get a size class; other rows say once, few or many, or leave the size out.

abundance,v_gene,d_gene,j_gene,CDR3aa,CDR3nt
.,TRBV2,TRBD1,TRBJ2-2,CASSTKRDSANTGELFF,TGTGCCAGCAGTACAAAACGGGACAGTGCTAACACCGGGGAGCTGTTTTTT
.,TRBV7-9,.,TRBJ1-2,CASSPAHHGKTYGYTF,TGTGCCAGCAGCCCAGCGCACCATGGAAAGACCTATGGCTACACCTTC
.,TRBV27,.,TRBJ2-1,CASSALSYNEQFF,TGTGCCAGCAGTGCCCTATCCTACAATGAGCAGTTCTTC
.,TRBV29-1,.,TRBJ2-4,CSVRGALAKNIQYF,TGCAGCGTCAGGGGGGCCCTAGCCAAAAACATTCAGTACTTC
.,TRBV29-1,.,TRBJ2-2,CSVLSTGELFF,TGCAGCGTTTTAAGCACCGGGGAGCTGTTTTTT
.,TRBV27,.,TRBJ2-1,CAPFNEQFF,TGTGCGCCCTTCAATGAGCAGTTCTTC
.,TRBV11-2,.,TRBJ2-7,CASSSTSGRDYEQYF,TGTGCCAGCAGCTCGACCTCCGGGAGAGACTACGAGCAGTACTTC
.,TRBV4-1,TRBD1,TRBJ2-5,CASSQVDRGSQETQYF,TGCGCCAGCAGCCAAGTGGACAGGGGGTCCCAAGAGACCCAGTACTTC
.,TRBV4-3,.,TRBJ2-7,CASSQGQGVYEQYF,TGCGCCAGCAGCCAAGGCCAGGGCGTCTACGAGCAGTACTTC
.,TRBV5-4,TRBD1,TRBJ2-6,CASSLEGGTGANVLTF,TGTGCCAGCAGCCTTGAAGGGGGCACTGGGGCCAACGTCCTGACTTTC
.,TRBV16,.,TRBJ2-1,CASSQSEREYNEQFF,TGTGCCAGCAGCCAATCTGAGAGGGAATACAATGAGCAGTTCTTC
.,TRBV21-1,.,TRBJ2-1,CASSKGEGLAGETPYNEQFF,TGTGCCAGCAGCAAAGGGGAAGGGCTAGCGGGAGAAACGCCCTACAATGAGCAGTTCTTC
.,TRBV14,.,TRBJ2-5,CASSQVSGAAETQYF,TGTGCCAGCAGCCAAGTTTCGGGAGCAGCAGAGACCCAGTACTTC
.,TRBV7-9,TRBD2,TRBJ2-2,CASSYEMGLGPGELFF,TGTGCCAGCAGTTACGAGATGGGACTAGGTCCCGGGGAGCTGTTTTTT
.,TRBV7-2,TRBD2,TRBJ2-3,CASSNRLAGVPDTQYF,TGTGCCAGCAGCAATCGCCTAGCGGGAGTGCCAGATACGCAGTATTTT
.,TRBV18,.,TRBJ2-7,CASSSDSDYEQYF,TGTGCCAGCTCTTCCGACAGTGACTACGAGCAGTACTTC
.,TRBV14,.,TRBJ1-3,CASSQRLEFSGNTIYF,TGTGCCAGCAGCCAACGTCTCGAGTTCTCTGGAAACACCATATATTTT
once,TRBV11-2,.,TRBJ2-7,CASSAQDRGSYEQYF,TGTGCCAGCAGCGCACAGGATCGAGGCTCCTACGAGCAGTACTTC
.,TRBV7-9,.,TRBJ1-5,CASSSREDSRNQPQHF,TGTGCCAGCAGCTCTCGGGAAGACAGCCGCAATCAGCCCCAGCATTTT
.,TRBV5-8,TRBD2,TRBJ2-5,CASSPGGALETQYF,TGTGCCAGCAGCCCCGGGGGGGCTCTAGAGACCCAGTACTTC
.,TRBV27,.,TRBJ2-1,CASSSYGSRGNEQFF,TGTGCCAGCAGTTCTTACGGGAGTCGGGGCAATGAGCAGTTCTTC
.,TRBV29-1,.,TRBJ2-7,CSVEAGRYEQYF,TGCAGCGTTGAGGCGGGGCGATACGAGCAGTACTTC
.,TRBV2,TRBD2,TRBJ2-5,CASSGGTSGSYF,TGTGCCAGCAGTGGAGGGACTAGCGGGAGTTACTTC
.,TRBV10-1,.,TRBJ1-4,CASPSGTPTNEKLFF,TGCGCCTCCCCTTCCGGGACACCTACTAATGAAAAACTGTTTTTT
.,TRBV27,TRBD2,TRBJ2-1,CASSFLAGGPNEQFF,TGTGCCAGCAGTTTTCTAGCGGGAGGACCCAATGAGCAGTTCTTC
.,TRBV29-1,.,TRBJ2-7,CSVGAAQFSYEQYF,TGCAGCGTTGGAGCCGCCCAATTCTCCTACGAGCAGTACTTC
.,TRBV27,.,TRBJ2-1,CASSFSGGRYNEQFF,TGTGCCAGCAGTTTCTCTGGGGGTAGGTACAATGAGCAGTTCTTC
.,TRBV15,TRBD2,TRBJ2-1,CATSTSGRGLSSYNEQFF,TGTGCCACCAGCACGAGCGGGAGGGGCTTGAGCTCCTACAATGAGCAGTTCTTC
.,TRBV5-6,.,TRBJ1-1,CASSLGGGDAEAFF,TGTGCCAGCAGCTTAGGGGGAGGTGACGCTGAAGCTTTCTTT
.,TRBV5-6,.,TRBJ1-5,CASSLRARSDQPQHF,TGTGCCAGCAGCTTGCGGGCGCGGTCCGATCAGCCCCAGCATTTT
.,TRBV29-1,.,TRBJ2-1,CSVDDRGGAYNEQFF,TGCAGCGTTGACGATCGAGGGGGAGCCTACAATGAGCAGTTCTTC
.,TRBV7-9,.,TRBJ2-1,CASSLEAGPEQFF,TGTGCCAGCAGCTTAGAGGCGGGTCCTGAGCAGTTCTTC
.,TRBV7-9,.,TRBJ2-3,CASSLGLVTDTQYF,TGTGCCAGCAGCTTGGGTCTCGTCACAGATACGCAGTATTTT
.,TRBV9,.,TRBJ2-2,CASSEGTLTNTGELFF,TGTGCCAGCAGCGAAGGGACACTGACGAACACCGGGGAGCTGTTTTTT